These T cell receptor beta chains were read from a single sample in a study of blood T cell repertoires in COVID-19. Repertoires were generated with immunoSEQ multiplex PCR, while TCRdb's copy carries only in-frame clones and drops some. The sample shows fewer than 70,000 clones, approximately 89% of them seen only once. The sequencing sample was made of peripheral blood. Receptors were obtained from a middle-aged man with active COVID-19. Both conserved end residues are part of each CDR3. D genes are given only for firm matches. Size values are once, few and many counts, or a class for expanded clones, and some rows have none.

size: NA; length: 18; V: TRBV27; J: TRBJ2-3; D: TRBD2; DNA: TGTGCCAGCAGTTTATGGGGACTAGCGGGGTCTAGCACAGATACGCAGTATTTT; CDR3: CASSLWGLAGSSTDTQYF
size: NA; length: 14; V: TRBV5-1; J: TRBJ2-1; D: NA; DNA: TGCGCCAGCAGCACGGGACACGGCGGGGGTGAGCAGTTCTTC; CDR3: CASSTGHGGGEQFF
size: NA; length: 15; V: TRBV5-4; J: TRBJ2-3; D: TRBD1; DNA: TGTGCCAGCAGCCTACCGGGACAGGGAACAGATACGCAGTATTTT; CDR3: CASSLPGQGTDTQYF
size: NA; length: 15; V: TRBV6-5; J: TRBJ1-2; D: TRBD1; DNA: TGTGCCAGCAGTTACTCGTGGGACAGGGACTATGGCTACACCTTC; CDR3: CASSYSWDRDYGYTF
size: once; length: 12; V: TRBV29-1; J: TRBJ1-1; D: NA; DNA: TGCAGCGTTAGCTACAGGAACACTGAAGCTTTCTTT; CDR3: CSVSYRNTEAFF
size: few; length: 15; V: TRBV9; J: TRBJ1-5; D: NA; DNA: TGTGCCAGCAGCGTGGGCCCCGGGGTATCCCAGCCCCAGCATTTT; CDR3: CASSVGPGVSQPQHF
size: NA; length: 14; V: TRBV6-1; J: TRBJ1-2; D: NA; DNA: TGTGCCAGCAGTGAAGAAAGGGGCGCCTATGGCTACACCTTC; CDR3: CASSEERGAYGYTF
size: NA; length: 19; V: TRBV3-1/TRBV3-2; J: TRBJ2-1; D: TRBD2; DNA: TGTGCCAGCAACGGACCTGGGACTAGCGGGGGGGCCAGAATAAATGAGCAGTTCTTC; CDR3: CASNGPGTSGGARINEQFF
size: NA; length: 15; V: TRBV7-2; J: TRBJ1-6; D: TRBD1; DNA: TGTGCCAGCAGCTTAGCCGGGACAGCTAATTCACCCCTCCACTTT; CDR3: CASSLAGTANSPLHF
size: NA; length: 15; V: TRBV5-6; J: TRBJ1-3; D: NA; DNA: TGTGCCAGCAGCTTGCGCCCCAGGGCCGGAAACACCATATATTTT; CDR3: CASSLRPRAGNTIYF
size: NA; length: 17; V: TRBV5-8; J: TRBJ2-3; D: TRBD2; DNA: TGTGCCAGCAGCTTGGGCGGACTAGCGGGGGGCACAGATACGCAGTATTTT; CDR3: CASSLGGLAGGTDTQYF
size: NA; length: 15; V: TRBV7-2; J: TRBJ2-3; D: NA; DNA: TGTGCCAGCAGCTTAAGAGGGGGGGGCACAGATACGCAGTATTTT; CDR3: CASSLRGGGTDTQYF
size: NA; length: 16; V: TRBV6-1; J: TRBJ1-3; D: NA; DNA: TGTGCCAGCAGTGACGGGGCAGGGGACTCTGGAAACACCATATATTTT; CDR3: CASSDGAGDSGNTIYF
size: NA; length: 16; V: TRBV6-1; J: TRBJ2-7; D: NA; DNA: TGTGCCGGCAGTGAAGCGCTGTGGGGGCGCAGGGAGGAGCAGTACTTC; CDR3: CAGSEALWGRREEQYF
size: few; length: 14; V: TRBV2; J: TRBJ1-5; D: NA; DNA: TGTGCCAGCAAAACCTTGAACCCGGATCAGCCCCAGCATTTT; CDR3: CASKTLNPDQPQHF
size: NA; length: 16; V: TRBV30; J: TRBJ1-4; D: NA; DNA: TGTGCCTGGAGTCCTTGGGACACCGGAAAGGATGAAAAACTGTTTTTT; CDR3: CAWSPWDTGKDEKLFF
size: NA; length: 15; V: TRBV5-1; J: TRBJ2-6; D: NA; DNA: TGCGCCAGCAGCTATACAGGGTCTGGGGCCAACGTCCTGACTTTC; CDR3: CASSYTGSGANVLTF
size: once; length: 15; V: TRBV27; J: TRBJ1-5; D: NA; DNA: TGTGCCAGCAGTGGAACCAGGGGTGGCAATCAGCCCCAGCATTTT; CDR3: CASSGTRGGNQPQHF
size: NA; length: 14; V: TRBV5-4; J: TRBJ1-1; D: NA; DNA: TGTGCCAGCAGCTTGGTTGGCGGTCGCACTGAAGCTTTCTTT; CDR3: CASSLVGGRTEAFF
size: NA; length: 14; V: TRBV7-2; J: TRBJ2-1; D: TRBD2; DNA: TGTGCCAGCAGCAGCGGGGGCCGGGTCAATGAGCAGTTCTTC; CDR3: CASSSGGRVNEQFF
size: NA; length: 15; V: TRBV6-5; J: TRBJ2-3; D: TRBD2; DNA: TGTGCCAGCAGGGTTAGCGGGAAGAGCACAGATACGCAGTATTTT; CDR3: CASRVSGKSTDTQYF
size: NA; length: 15; V: TRBV7-2; J: TRBJ2-5; D: TRBD2; DNA: TGTGCCAGCAGCTTGACTAGCGGGGGGAGAGAGACCCAGTACTTC; CDR3: CASSLTSGGRETQYF
size: NA; length: 15; V: TRBV9; J: TRBJ1-1; D: TRBD1; DNA: TGTGCCAGCAGCGGGGGGGACAGGATGTACACTGAAGCTTTCTTT; CDR3: CASSGGDRMYTEAFF